This record covers a single T cell receptor beta chain. Its target antigen remains unknown. Per-base quality was not reported, and no clone a single base away is much larger than it. The sample is drawn from a study of early T cells in non-severe SARS-CoV-2 infection (dated by TCRdb to about 2021). About the full investigation: Because TCR sequencing relied on bulk RNA taken from unsorted whole blood, pairing of alpha and beta chains was not possible. Broader findings and caveats from the paper: VDJdb matching was skewed toward anti-spike CD8 responses, so virus-specific expansions were likely underestimated and private and CD4 specificities were missed.

A case-control design nested within a healthcare worker cohort in London, UK, was used, with weekly nasopharyngeal swab PCR tests and blood sampling performed. Healthcare workers were enrolled in the week of the UK lockdown, from 23 to 31 March 2020, and were followed every week for up to roughly 15 weeks. The CDR3 runs 13 residues from the cysteine to the phenylalanine. CDR3 DNA is the only sequence kept; it has 39 bases, read in frame from the first base. V is shortened by 0 bases, J by 3 bases, and the region joining them spans 8 bases. Via the germline V gene (reference sequence), CDR1 is DFQATT and CDR2 SNEGSKA. Library preparation used 5' RACE. The sequencer was a NextSeq 500. The TCR library protocol attached unique molecular identifiers to individual cDNA molecules to correct for sequencing error and PCR bias. Sequencing covered both TCR alpha and beta chains, and within each sample the abundances of alpha and beta sequences were tightly co-correlated. From the authors' description of their analysis: Decombinator V4 was used to perform V gene, J gene and CDR3 annotation of TCR sequences. TCRs were defined as expanded if a significant change between any two time points was detected under a Poisson model with p below 0.0001. TCR abundances were normalised to the total number of TCRs sequenced per sample and expressed as counts per million. MAIT TCRs were defined by TRAV1-2 paired with TRAJ12, TRAJ20 or TRAJ33, and iNKT TCRs by TRAV10 paired with TRAJ18. VDJdb, accessed on 1 November 2021, was searched for TCRs annotated for CMV, EBV and SARS-CoV-2, and TCRs annotated for more than one antigen were excluded. Through fastp at Q25 and MiXCR, TCRdb rebuilt clones from the public reads, retaining in-frame beta chains. Here each entry gathers all rows of one CDR3 protein and keeps the most common genes and DNA. TCRdb, rather than the study authors, made the V and J calls. The sample table holds tens of thousands of distinct CDR3 sequences, of which approximately 12% were seen once. The ten largest account for nearly 4.5% of the sample.

This receptor was obtained from an adult who was a healthcare worker with PCR-confirmed SARS-CoV-2 infection or an uninfected control (not recorded which). The sequencing here drew on whole blood, taken at baseline. In this chain, TRBV20-1 is recombined with TRBJ1-2, with the D gene uncertain. The CDR3 loop reads CSARDDRHYGYTF. Here is the DNA: TGCAGTGCTAGAGATGACCGACACTATGGCTACACCTTC.